What follows are 5 T cell receptor beta chains derived from one specimen sequenced in a study of identifying expanded T cells in peripheral blood. Measured with immunoSEQ multiplex PCR; TCRdb has only the in-frame clones, and not every one. The sample consists of some 96,000 clones, approximately 88% of them appearing once. The sequenced sample was blood. The source is a person aged 18-70 years in good health.

The J gene is TRBJ2-3, the V gene TRBV27; no firm D call. The CDR3 has 15 amino acids. The germline V and J ends were trimmed by 1 base and 5 bases, with 13 bases remaining between them. The germline CDR1 and CDR2 sequences are MNHEY and SMNVEV (reference sequence). CDR3 region: CASSLFAPVGDTQYF. The CDR3 DNA sequence: TGTGCCAGCAGTTTATTTGCCCCCGTCGGAGATACGCAGTATTTT.

The chain couples TRBV2 to TRBJ2-7; 10 nucleotides line up with TRBD2. Per the germline V gene, CDR1 is SNHLY and CDR2 is FYNNEI. CDR3 length: 15 residues. Trimming removed 6 bases from V and 6 bases from J; junction bases left unmatched: 11. CDR3 DNA: TGTGCCAGCAGGAAGACCAGCGGGAGGGGGCTCGAGCAGTACTTC. Its translation: CASRKTSGRGLEQYF. The variable domain in full, with the rest retrieved from reference TRBV2 and TRBJ2-7, is EPEVTQTPSHQVTQMGQEVILRCVPISNHLYFYWYRQILGQKVEFLVSFYNNEISEKSEIFDDQFSVERPDGSNFTLKIRSTKLEDSAMYFCASRKTSGRGLEQYFGPGTRLTVT.

V and J are TRBV12-5 and TRBJ2-1; TRBD1 aligns across 9 bases. The CDR3 consists of 15 residues. CDR1 LGHNT and CDR2 FRNRAP come from the germline V gene. J lost 8 bases, V lost 0 bases, and 5 bases had no gene match. CDR3 DNA sequence: TGTGCTAGTGGTTTGGTACAGGGGGCATTTTATGAGCAGTTCTTC. Its translation is CASGLVQGAFYEQFF.

This clone was seen a few times. This chain uses TRBV9 with TRBJ2-5; 7 bases map to TRBD2. CDR1 SGDLS and CDR2 YYNGEE come from the germline V gene. The V segment lost 0 bases and the J segment 5 bases; nucleotides outside the gene matches: 10. This CDR3 comprises 16 residues. CDR3 DNA: TGTGCCAGCAGCGTAGCGGGGGGTGAACGATGGGAGACCCAGTACTTC. It specifies CASSVAGGERWETQYF.

The chain's CDR3 is CASSYSRKNTEAFF. CDR3 coding DNA: TGTGCCAGCAGTTACTCGCGAAAGAACACTGAAGCTTTCTTT. The V gene is TRBV6-5, the J gene TRBJ1-1, with no clear D. The CDR3 length is 14 residues. The V gene's germline CDR1 is MNHEY and CDR2 SVGAGI. V was shortened by 0 bases and J by 1 base, with 6 bases between the two germline ends.